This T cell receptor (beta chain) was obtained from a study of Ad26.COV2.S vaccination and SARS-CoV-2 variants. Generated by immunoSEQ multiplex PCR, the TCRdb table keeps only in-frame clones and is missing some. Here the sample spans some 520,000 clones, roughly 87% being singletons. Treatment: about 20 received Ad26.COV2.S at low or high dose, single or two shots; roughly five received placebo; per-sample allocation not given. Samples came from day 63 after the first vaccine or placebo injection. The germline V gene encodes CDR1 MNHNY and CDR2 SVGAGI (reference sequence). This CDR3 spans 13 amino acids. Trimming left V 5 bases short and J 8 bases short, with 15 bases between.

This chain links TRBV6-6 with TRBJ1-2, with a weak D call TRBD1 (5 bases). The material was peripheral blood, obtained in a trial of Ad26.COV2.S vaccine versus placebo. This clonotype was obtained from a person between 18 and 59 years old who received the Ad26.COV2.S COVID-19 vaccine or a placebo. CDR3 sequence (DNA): TGTGCCAGCAGTCCCGGGACTGGTATAGGCTACACCTTC. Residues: CASSPGTGIGYTF.